This section outlines one T cell receptor (beta chain) sequence together with its context. These data come from a study of blood T cell repertoires in COVID-19. Across the whole study: The United States, Italy and Spain provided the acute and convalescent COVID-19 samples.

Sequencing used immunoSEQ multiplex PCR; TCRdb keeps in-frame clones, though not all of them. The sample lists about 160,000 clones; roughly 80% were seen once. The V gene's germline CDR1 is MNHEY and CDR2 SMNVEV (reference sequence). CDR3 length: 14 amino acids. The V end was cut by 8 bases, the J end by 0 bases, with 14 bases between. Participant-reported clinical history was the basis for cohort assignment. Specimen: PBMCs or T cells enriched from blood (not recorded which). The receptor was derived from a middle-aged woman with acute COVID-19. This chain connects TRBV27 to TRBJ2-7; the D gene is possibly TRBD1 (8 bases). The CDR3 reads CASGRDRSSYEQYF. The CDR3 nucleotides read TGTGCCAGCGGGAGGGACAGGTCCTCCTACGAGCAGTACTTC.